The entry below describes one T cell receptor beta chain. The germline CDR1 and CDR2 sequences are MNHNY and SVGAGI (reference sequence). With 3 bases removed from V and 4 bases from J, the gap between germline ends came to 7 bases. The CDR3 extends over 13 amino acids. This specimen belongs to a study of OX40 agonist ivuxolimab in advanced cancers. Only in-frame clones appear in the TCRdb table, and some are missing; sequencing was by immunoSEQ multiplex PCR. The sample yields about 59,000 clones, 80% to 95% seen once. The TCR was taken from an adult with an advanced solid tumor such as melanoma, head and neck, liver or kidney cancer. This material consisted of CD4+ or CD8+ T cells sorted from blood, taken in a trial of the OX40 agonist ivuxolimab. The chain joins TRBV6-6 to TRBJ1-5; no clear D gene. CDR3 in DNA: TGTGCCAGCAGTTATTTCCGGAATCAGCCCCAGCATTTT. This gives the protein CASSYFRNQPQHF.